This T cell receptor (beta chain) came from a study of human T cells and chemical hapten exposure. The table lists this clonotype with many counts. It was from unfractionated whole blood that total RNA was extracted. The CDR3 is 15 residues long. Germline loops: CDR1 SGDLS, CDR2 YYNGEE. V lost 5 bases and J 0 bases, leaving 14 bases between the germline ends. Unique molecular identifiers were linked by the library to individual cDNA molecules. Via MiXCR, TCRdb re-called the reads, giving one row per CDR3 protein. Among about 120,000 distinct CDR3 sequences, about 7.7% were seen once, and the ten largest hold over 1.1%.

This TCR derives from a human donor in good health. Some clones in this sample may be carry-over from other donors' samples. The sequencing sample was made of whole blood. The chain is built from TRBV9 and TRBJ1-1; tentatively, D is TRBD1 (5 bases). CDR3 DNA: TGTGCCAGCAGGAGGGGCCGGGCCATGAACACTGAAGCTTTCTTT. Amino acid sequence: CASRRGRAMNTEAFF.